This T cell receptor (beta chain) derives from a study of a mutant IDH1 vaccine in newly diagnosed glioma. Study-wide context: The therapy given earlier, which was standard therapy, consisted of radiotherapy, temozolomide, or both, and most of the patients received both.

Study-level findings and limits: 80% to 95% of patients showed vaccine-induced immune responses across multiple MHC alleles.

Time point here: baseline, week 1 (first vaccination visit). Noted treatment: pre-vaccination baseline after standard-of-care therapy. Astrocytomas that were new, WHO grade 3 or 4, IDH1-mutant and ATRX-lost were present in the donors. Clones were read by immunoSEQ multiplex PCR, and TCRdb kept only the in-frame ones, dropping some. Among tens of thousands of clones listed, approximately 80% were seen once. As to this clone: Antigen unknown.

Germline V gene data show CDR1 as PRHDT and CDR2 as FYEKMQ (reference sequence). This CDR3 is 14 amino acids long. The ends lost 5 bases at V and 8 bases at J; junction bases unmatched: 7. The chain recombines TRBV13 with TRBJ1-2; TRBD1 aligns across 11 bases. This clonotype was obtained from a woman in her forties with glioma. This material consisted of PBMCs, taken from a glioma patient treated with radiotherapy, temozolomide or both. The chain's CDR3 is CASSPGTGGYGYTF. The CDR3 nucleotides are TGTGCCAGCAGCCCGGGGACAGGGGGATACGGCTACACCTTC.